The clone carrying this T cell receptor beta chain was counted a few times. Its antigen remains unknown. At one boundary the junction diverges from the germline segment, which might be a read error. The data were obtained in a study of T cells after yellow fever vaccination. Study-wide results and caveats: Detected again after the booster were most primary-vaccination clones, at nearly 97% CD4 and 88% CD8.

The CDR3 is 12 residues long. Synthesis of TCR cDNA relied on 5'RACE template switching, which attached a universal primer site and UMIs. TCRdb reprocessed the 5' RACE reads via MiXCR and lists one record per CDR3 protein. The table records 510,000 or so distinct CDR3 sequences, 19% of them present only once. V and J are TRBV12-3 or TRBV12-4 and TRBJ2-1, with 9 positions matching TRBD2. The source material was PBMCs, sampled 15 days after the yellow fever booster vaccination. This TCR derives from a man aged 25 to 40 who received the YFV17D yellow fever vaccine. CDR3 sequence reads: CASSPGLARGVF. In nucleotides, the CDR3 is TGTGCCAGCAGCCCCGGACTAGCGAGGGGCGTCTTC.